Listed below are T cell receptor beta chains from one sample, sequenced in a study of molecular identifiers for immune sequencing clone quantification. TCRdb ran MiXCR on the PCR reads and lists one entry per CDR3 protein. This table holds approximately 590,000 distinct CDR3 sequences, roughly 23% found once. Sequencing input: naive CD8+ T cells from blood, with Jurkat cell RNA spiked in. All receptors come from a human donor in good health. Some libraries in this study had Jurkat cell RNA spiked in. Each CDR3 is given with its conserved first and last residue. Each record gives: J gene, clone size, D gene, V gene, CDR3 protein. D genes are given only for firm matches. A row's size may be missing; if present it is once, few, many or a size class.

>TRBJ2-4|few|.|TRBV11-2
CASSLGRGVYLAKNIQYF
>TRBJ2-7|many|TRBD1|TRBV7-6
CASSPRTGPSSYEQYF
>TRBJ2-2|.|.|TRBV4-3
CASSQKKTSSNTGELFF
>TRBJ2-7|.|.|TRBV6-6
CASSYSRGGYAYEQYF
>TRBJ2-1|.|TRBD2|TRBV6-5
CASSYQLAGGKDEQFF
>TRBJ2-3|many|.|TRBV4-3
CASSQENLHTDTQYF
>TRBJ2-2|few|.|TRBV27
CASSLSSGGPGELFF
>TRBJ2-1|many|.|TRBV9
CASSTQNTMGLDEQFF
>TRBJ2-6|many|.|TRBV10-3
CAISANPGANVLTF
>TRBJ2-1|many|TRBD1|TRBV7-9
CASSPTQGAVNEQFF
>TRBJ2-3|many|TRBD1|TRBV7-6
CASSTGGTDTQYF
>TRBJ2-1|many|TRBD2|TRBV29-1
CSVEAGAPSSYNEQFF
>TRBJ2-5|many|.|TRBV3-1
CASSQDRETQYF
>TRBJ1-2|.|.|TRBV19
CASSIDHGSSYTF
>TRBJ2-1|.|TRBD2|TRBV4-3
CASSQDRERGYNEQFF
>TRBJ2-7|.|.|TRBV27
CASSLGGVPYEQYF
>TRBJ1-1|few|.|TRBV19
CASSTYQYTEAFF
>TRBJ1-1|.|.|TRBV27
CASTNHWGQERNTEAFF
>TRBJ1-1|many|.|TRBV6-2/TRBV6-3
CASSYVASMNTEAFF
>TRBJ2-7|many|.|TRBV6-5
CASSYGGSVVEQYF
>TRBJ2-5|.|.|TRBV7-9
CASRRAGPQETQYF
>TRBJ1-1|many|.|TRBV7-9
CASSKGRGEGTEAFF
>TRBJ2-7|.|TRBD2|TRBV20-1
CSARDPRTSGYEQYF
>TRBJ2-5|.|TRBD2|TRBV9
CASSGGGRETQYF
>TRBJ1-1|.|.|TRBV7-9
CASSVGSLTAFF
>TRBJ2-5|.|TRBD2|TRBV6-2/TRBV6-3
CASSPPTSGVEPQYF
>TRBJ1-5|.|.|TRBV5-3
CASSFGGRGEPQHF
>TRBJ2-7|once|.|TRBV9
CASSGGPRGGYEQYF
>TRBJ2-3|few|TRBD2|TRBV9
CASSVGSGDSTDTQYF
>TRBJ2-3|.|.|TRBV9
CASNEQGIGTDTQYF
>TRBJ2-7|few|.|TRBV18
CASSPPIRDTAKEQYF
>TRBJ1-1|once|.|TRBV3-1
CASSQEWVGDTEAFF
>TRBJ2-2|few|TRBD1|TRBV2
CASSERTGNPGELFF
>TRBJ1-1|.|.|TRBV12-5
CASGLLQGRVNTEAFF
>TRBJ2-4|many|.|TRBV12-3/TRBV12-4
CASSLGVRSNIQYF
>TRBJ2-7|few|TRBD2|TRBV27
CASSQGTSRNMEQYF
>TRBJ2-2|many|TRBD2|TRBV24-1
CATSTGGAGELFF